The 14 T cell receptor beta chains below all came from one sample that was sequenced in a study of shared clonotypes between healthy human individuals (dated by TCRdb to 2020 to 2022). The method behind the library was the immunoSEQ multiplex PCR assay. Held by TCRdb, this immuneACCESS table contains in-frame sequences only and omits some clones. Under half of the omission traces to an unresolved V gene where checked; the cause of the rest is unknown. The sample has 2 million to 3 million clones on record, over 85% of them singletons. Of the sample, more than 0.35% is held by the ten largest clones. The specimen was naive CD4+ T cells from PBMCs. The sample's cell subset or site label, in plain terms: CD45RA+ positively selected. The receptor source for this set is a man aged 18 to 35 in good health. Some clones in this sample may be carry-over from other donors' samples.

This chain connects TRBV5-6 to TRBJ2-5; no firm D call. This CDR3 region has 17 residues. V was clipped by 0 bases and J by 4 bases, with 19 bases between them. Germline CDR1 and CDR2: SGHDT and YYEEEE. CDR3: CASSLGVKGRARETQYF. The CDR3 bases are TGTGCCAGCAGCTTGGGGGTTAAAGGTAGGGCCAGAGAGACCCAGTACTTC. The whole variable domain, filled in from reference TRBV5-6 and TRBJ2-5, reads DAGVTQSPTHLIKTRGQQVTLRCSPKSGHDTVSWYQQALGQGPQFIFQYYEEEERQRGNFPDRFSGHQFPNYSSELNVNALLLGDSALYLCASSLGVKGRARETQYFGPGTRLLVL.

The chain couples TRBV2 to TRBJ2-4; D remains ambiguous. The length of the CDR3 is 12 residues. Per the germline V gene, CDR1 is SNHLY and CDR2 is FYNNEI. V gave up 6 bases and J gave up 8 bases, with 11 bases separating them. DNA for the CDR3: TGTGCCAGCAGGGGCGACTTTGACATTCAGTACTTC. This gives the protein CASRGDFDIQYF.

The V call is TRBV6-1, the J call TRBJ1-4; D gene unclear. The CDR3 totals 15 residues. Germline CDR1 reads MNHNS; CDR2 reads SASEGT. Between the trimmed V and J ends, which lost 1 base and 4 bases, there was a span of 10 bases. The CDR3 sequence: CASSEGAQINEKLFF. The CDR3, as DNA: TGTGCCAGCAGTGAAGGGGCACAGATTAATGAAAAACTGTTTTTT.

Here the CDR3 reads CASGLPLRVANNEQFF. The CDR3 DNA is TGTGCTAGTGGTTTGCCCCTCAGGGTTGCCAACAATGAGCAGTTCTTC. The chain joins TRBV12-5 to TRBJ2-1, with a tentative D call TRBD1 (5 bases). The V and J ends lost 2 bases and 5 bases respectively, with 16 bases between them. This CDR3 is 16 amino acids long. Germline-derived CDR1 and CDR2 are LGHNT and FRNRAP. Based on the CDR3 plus reference TRBV12-5 and TRBJ2-1, the full variable domain is DARVTQTPRHKVTEMGQEVTMRCQPILGHNTVFWYRQTMMQGLELLAYFRNRAPLDDSGMPKDRFSAEMPDATLATLKIQPSEPRDSAVYFCASGLPLRVANNEQFFGPGTRLTVL.

This chain connects TRBV7-8 to TRBJ1-2; D might be TRBD1 (5 bases). Germline V gives CDR1 SGHVS, CDR2 FQNEAQ. V was cut by 1 base and J by 0 bases, with 21 bases left in between. This CDR3 spans 19 amino acids. CDR3 DNA sequence: TGTGCCAGCAGCTTAGGACCCGGCGCGGGGGGGAAGGCTAACTATGGCTACACCTTC. Amino acids: CASSLGPGAGGKANYGYTF.

Details on this clone: The junction differs from germline at one of its ends, possibly a read error. V gene TRBV7-2 combines with J gene TRBJ1-6; weak D call: TRBD1 (6 bases). The CDR3 sequence is 14 residues long. CDR1 and CDR2 (germline): SGHTA, FQGNSA. The CDR3 region is CANSLVAGDSPLHF. The DNA for the CDR3 is TGTGCCAACAGCCTGGTGGCAGGGGATTCACCCCTCCACTTT.

The rearrangement uses TRBV7-9 and TRBJ1-4; tentative D call: TRBD1 (6 bases). CDR1 SEHNR and CDR2 FQNEAQ come from the germline V gene (reference sequence). This CDR3 has 18 residues. Between the trimmed V and J ends, which lost 2 bases and 0 bases, there was a span of 16 bases. The CDR3 protein is CASSLRRTADSTNEKLFF. Written as DNA, the CDR3 is TGTGCCAGCAGCTTAAGGCGGACAGCGGATTCAACTAATGAAAAACTGTTTTTT.

The chain combines TRBV27 with TRBJ2-1; 9 bases are a match to TRBD2. V lost 3 bases and J lost 5; bases outside the gene matches: 5. The length of the CDR3 is 15 residues. CDR1 and CDR2 from the germline V gene are MNHEY and SMNVEV (reference sequence). The DNA for the CDR3 is TGTGCCAGCAGTTTCTTGCCTAGCGGGGACAATGAGCAGTTCTTC. It specifies CASSFLPSGDNEQFF.

The CDR3 reads CASSSQRDYPSYEQYF. CDR3 bases: TGTGCCAGCAGTTCCCAGCGGGATTATCCCTCCTACGAGCAGTACTTC. The chain combines TRBV27 with TRBJ2-7; 7 bases match TRBD2. CDR1 is MNHEY and CDR2 is SMNVEV in the germline V gene (reference sequence). This CDR3 region has 16 residues. Germline trimming cut 4 bases from V and 0 bases from J; bases unmatched to any gene: 9.

The chain employs TRBV15 and TRBJ1-2; the match to TRBD1 covers 7 bases. CDR3 size: 14 residues. Germline loops: CDR1 LNHNV, CDR2 YYDKDF (reference sequence). V shed 3 bases, J shed 6 bases, and the junction held 7 bases outside the gene matches. The CDR3 coding sequence is TGTGCCACCAGCAGGGTCCGAACAGGGGATGGCTACACCTTC. Its protein is CATSRVRTGDGYTF.

The chain employs TRBV5-8 and TRBJ2-3; D unresolved. V lost 4 bases and J lost 1, with 4 bases in between. The CDR3 contains 12 residues. Germline values: CDR1 SGHTS, CDR2 YDEGEE. CDR3 coding DNA: TGTGCCAGCAGCCGCGGCACAGATACGCAGTATTTT. Translating it yields CASSRGTDTQYF.

The chain is built from TRBV5-4 and TRBJ2-5; 10 bases fit TRBD2. Germline CDR1 reads SGHNT; CDR2 reads YYREEE (reference sequence). This CDR3 contains 17 residues. The junction had 16 bases not matched to a gene; V was cut back by 4 bases and J by 7 bases. In DNA form, the CDR3 reads TGTGCCAGCAGCCCAAATGAGGGGACTAGCGCCGCTGGGACCCAGTACTTC. Amino acids: CASSPNEGTSAAGTQYF. Full variable domain (outside the CDR3, taken from reference TRBV5-4 and TRBJ2-5): ETGVTQSPTHLIKTRGQQVTLRCSSQSGHNTVSWYQQALGQGPQFIFQYYREEENGRGNFPPRFSGLQFPNYSSELNVNALELDDSALYLCASSPNEGTSAAGTQYFGPGTRLLVL.

The rearrangement links TRBV5-1 to TRBJ2-2; no clear D gene. The CDR3 length is 14 residues. Germline values: CDR1 SGHRS, CDR2 YFSETQ. V was trimmed by 3 bases and J by 0 bases, leaving 6 bases between them. CDR3 amino acids: CASSSFANTGELFF. The CDR3 DNA reads as TGCGCCAGCAGCTCCTTCGCGAACACCGGGGAGCTGTTTTTT. Full variable domain (missing parts from reference TRBV5-1 and TRBJ2-2): KAGVTQTPRYLIKTRGQQVTLSCSPISGHRSVSWYQQTPGQGLQFLFEYFSETQRNKGNFPGRFSGRQFSNSRSEMNVSTLELGDSALYLCASSSFANTGELFFGEGSRLTVL.

The chain uses TRBV4-3 and TRBJ2-3; possible D gene TRBD2, 5 bases. Deletions cut 4 bases from V and 4 bases from J, with 12 bases between. Germline values: CDR1 LGHNA, CDR2 YSLEER. The CDR3 loop spans 14 amino acids. CDR3 residues: CASSRRVRADTQYF. The CDR3 DNA reads TGCGCCAGCAGCCGGCGGGTTAGAGCAGATACGCAGTATTTT.